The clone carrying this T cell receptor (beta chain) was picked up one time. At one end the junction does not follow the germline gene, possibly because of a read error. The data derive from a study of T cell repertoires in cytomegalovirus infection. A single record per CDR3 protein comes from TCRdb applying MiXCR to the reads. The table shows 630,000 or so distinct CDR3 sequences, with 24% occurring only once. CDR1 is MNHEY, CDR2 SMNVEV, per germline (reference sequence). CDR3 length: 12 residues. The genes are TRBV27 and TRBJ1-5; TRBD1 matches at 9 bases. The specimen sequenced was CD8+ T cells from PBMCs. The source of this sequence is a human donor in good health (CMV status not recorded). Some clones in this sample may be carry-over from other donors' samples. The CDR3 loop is CATGQGSQPRHF. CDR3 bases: TGTGCCACAGGACAGGGGAGCCAGCCCCGGCATTTT.